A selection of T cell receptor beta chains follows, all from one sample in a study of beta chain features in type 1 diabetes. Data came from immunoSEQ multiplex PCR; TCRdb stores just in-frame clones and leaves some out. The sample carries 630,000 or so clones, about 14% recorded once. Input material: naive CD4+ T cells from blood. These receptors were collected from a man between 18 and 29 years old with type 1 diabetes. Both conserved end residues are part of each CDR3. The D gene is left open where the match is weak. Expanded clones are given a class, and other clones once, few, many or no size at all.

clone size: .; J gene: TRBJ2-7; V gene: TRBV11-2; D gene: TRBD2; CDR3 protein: CASSPGTSGYEQYF; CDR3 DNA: TGTGCCAGCAGCCCCGGGACTAGCGGCTACGAGCAGTACTTC
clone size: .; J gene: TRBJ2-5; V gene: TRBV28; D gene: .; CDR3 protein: CASSLWGSGDSKYF; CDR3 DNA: TGTGCCAGCAGTTTATGGGGTAGCGGTGATTCGAAGTACTTC
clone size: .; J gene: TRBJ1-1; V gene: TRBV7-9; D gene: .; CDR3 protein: CASSLRLPEAFF; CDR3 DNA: TGTGCCAGCAGCTTACGGCTACCTGAAGCTTTCTTT
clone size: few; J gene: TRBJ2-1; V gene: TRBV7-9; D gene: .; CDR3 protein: CASLRRQRGRNEQFF; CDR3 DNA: TGTGCCAGCTTGAGAAGGCAAAGAGGGCGCAATGAGCAGTTCTTC
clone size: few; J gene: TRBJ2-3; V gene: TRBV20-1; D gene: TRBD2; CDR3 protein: CSARRTSGPYF; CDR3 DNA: TGCAGTGCTAGACGGACTAGCGGTCCGTATTTT
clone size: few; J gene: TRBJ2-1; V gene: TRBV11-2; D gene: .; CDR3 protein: CASSFRGSSYNEQFF; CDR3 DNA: TGTGCCAGCAGCTTCCGGGGTAGCTCCTACAATGAGCAGTTCTTC
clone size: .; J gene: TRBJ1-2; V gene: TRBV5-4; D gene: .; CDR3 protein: CASSRRDYGYTF; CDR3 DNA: TGTGCCAGCAGCCGCAGGGACTATGGCTACACCTTC
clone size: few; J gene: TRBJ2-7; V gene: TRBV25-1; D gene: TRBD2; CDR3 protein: CASRSRAGYLYEQYF; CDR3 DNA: TGTGCCAGCAGAAGTAGAGCGGGGTACCTCTACGAGCAGTACTTC
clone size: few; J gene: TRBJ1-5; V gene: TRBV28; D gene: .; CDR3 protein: CASSPGETGWTQPQHF; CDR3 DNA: TGTGCCAGCAGCCCGGGGGAAACAGGGTGGACGCAGCCCCAGCATTTT
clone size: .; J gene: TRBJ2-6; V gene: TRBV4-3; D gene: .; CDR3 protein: CASSLKADSGANVLTF; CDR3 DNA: TGCGCCAGCAGCCTTAAGGCCGACTCTGGGGCCAACGTCCTGACTTTC
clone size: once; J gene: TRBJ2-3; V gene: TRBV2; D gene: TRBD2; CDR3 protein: CASKDGRALDTQYF; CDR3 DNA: TGTGCCAGCAAGGACGGGAGGGCCTTAGATACGCAGTATTTT
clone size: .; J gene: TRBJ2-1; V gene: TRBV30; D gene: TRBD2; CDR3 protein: CAWSQVSGGAGQFF; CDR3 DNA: TGTGCCTGGAGTCAGGTTAGCGGGGGGGCCGGACAGTTCTTC
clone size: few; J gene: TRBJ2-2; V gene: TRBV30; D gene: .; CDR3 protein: CAAQEGNTGELFF; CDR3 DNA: TGTGCCGCACAAGAGGGGAACACCGGGGAGCTGTTTTTT
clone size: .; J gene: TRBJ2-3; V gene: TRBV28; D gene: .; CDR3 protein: CASKSYTQYF; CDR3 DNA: TGTGCCAGCAAGAGTTACACGCAGTATTTT
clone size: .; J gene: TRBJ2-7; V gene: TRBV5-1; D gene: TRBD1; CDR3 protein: CASSVGQGREQYF; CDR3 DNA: TGCGCCAGCAGCGTTGGACAGGGGCGAGAGCAGTACTTC
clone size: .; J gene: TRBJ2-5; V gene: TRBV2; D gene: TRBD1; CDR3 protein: CASSYTGEETQYF; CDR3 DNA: TGTGCCAGCAGTTATACAGGGGAAGAGACCCAGTACTTC
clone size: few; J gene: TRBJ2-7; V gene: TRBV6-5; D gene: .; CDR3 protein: CASSRDPKYEQYF; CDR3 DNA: TGTGCCAGCAGTCGGGACCCGAAGTACGAGCAGTACTTC
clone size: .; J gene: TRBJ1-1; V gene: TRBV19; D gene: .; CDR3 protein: CASSIDWRRPNTEAFF; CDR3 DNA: TGTGCCAGTAGTATAGATTGGCGCCGGCCAAACACTGAAGCTTTCTTT
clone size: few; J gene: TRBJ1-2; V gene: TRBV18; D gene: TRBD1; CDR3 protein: CASSPLGTGDYGYTF; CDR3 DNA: TGTGCCAGCTCACCACTTGGGACAGGGGACTATGGCTACACCTTC
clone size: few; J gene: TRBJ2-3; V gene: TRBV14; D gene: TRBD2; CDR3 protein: CASSPHLGLAVTDTQYF; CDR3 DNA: TGTGCCAGCAGCCCTCATCTAGGACTAGCGGTCACAGATACGCAGTATTTT
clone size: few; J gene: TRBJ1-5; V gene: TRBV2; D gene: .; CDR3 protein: CASTGESNQPQHF; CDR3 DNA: TGTGCCAGCACGGGCGAGAGCAATCAGCCCCAGCATTTT
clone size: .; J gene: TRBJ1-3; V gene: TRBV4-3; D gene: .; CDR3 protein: CASSQEISHSGNTIYF; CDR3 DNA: TGCGCCAGCAGCCAAGAGATATCTCACTCTGGAAACACCATATATTTT
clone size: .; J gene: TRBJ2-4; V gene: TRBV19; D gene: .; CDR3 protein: CASSIDRVAKNIQYF; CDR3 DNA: TGTGCCAGTAGTATTGACAGAGTAGCCAAAAACATTCAGTACTTC
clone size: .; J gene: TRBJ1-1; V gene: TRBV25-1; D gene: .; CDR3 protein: CASSAYAEAFF; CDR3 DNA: TGTGCCAGCAGTGCTTACGCTGAAGCTTTCTTT
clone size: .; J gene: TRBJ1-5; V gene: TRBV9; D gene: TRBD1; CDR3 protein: CASSVGTGSPNQPQHF; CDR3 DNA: TGTGCCAGCAGCGTAGGGACAGGGAGCCCCAATCAGCCCCAGCATTTT
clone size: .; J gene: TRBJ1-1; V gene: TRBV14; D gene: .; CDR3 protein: CASNRQVSSTEAFF; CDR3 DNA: TGTGCCAGCAACCGACAGGTGTCTTCCACTGAAGCTTTCTTT
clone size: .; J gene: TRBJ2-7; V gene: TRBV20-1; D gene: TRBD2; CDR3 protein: CSTGGIYEQYF; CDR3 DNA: TGCAGCACGGGAGGAATCTACGAGCAGTACTTC
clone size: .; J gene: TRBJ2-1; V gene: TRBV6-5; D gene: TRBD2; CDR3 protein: CASSYSSASGYNEQFF; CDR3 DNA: TGTGCCAGCAGTTACTCATCGGCTAGCGGATACAATGAGCAGTTCTTC
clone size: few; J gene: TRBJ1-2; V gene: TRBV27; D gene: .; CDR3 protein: CASSSGSGYWYNGYTF; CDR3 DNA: TGTGCCAGCAGTTCCGGTTCAGGGTATTGGTATAATGGCTACACCTTC
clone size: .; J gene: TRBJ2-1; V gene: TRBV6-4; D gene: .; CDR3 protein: CASSSTSSNEQFF; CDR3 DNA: TGTGCCAGCAGTTCGACATCGAGCAATGAGCAGTTCTTC
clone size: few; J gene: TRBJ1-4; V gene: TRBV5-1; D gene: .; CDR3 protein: CASSHSGATNEKLFF; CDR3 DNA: TGCGCCAGCAGCCACTCAGGAGCAACTAATGAAAAACTGTTTTTT
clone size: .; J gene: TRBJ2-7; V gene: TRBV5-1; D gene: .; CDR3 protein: CASSLEAYSYEQYF; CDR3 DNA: TGCGCCAGCAGCTTGGAGGCCTACTCCTACGAGCAGTACTTC
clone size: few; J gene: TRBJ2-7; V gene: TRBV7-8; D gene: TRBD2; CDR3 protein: CASSGRETHYEQYF; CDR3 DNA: TGTGCCAGCAGCGGGCGGGAGACCCACTACGAGCAGTACTTC
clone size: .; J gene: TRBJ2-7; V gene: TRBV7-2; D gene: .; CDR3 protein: CASSLGAGPRGPYEQYF; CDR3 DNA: TGTGCCAGCAGCTTAGGAGCGGGCCCAAGGGGACCCTACGAGCAGTACTTC
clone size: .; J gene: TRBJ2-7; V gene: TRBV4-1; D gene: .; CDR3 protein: CASSQGGLYEQYF; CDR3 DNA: TGCGCCAGCAGCCAGGGGGGGCTCTACGAGCAGTACTTC
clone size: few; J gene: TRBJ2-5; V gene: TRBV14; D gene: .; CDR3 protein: CASSRQFGGETQYF; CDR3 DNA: TGTGCCAGCAGCCGTCAGTTTGGGGGAGAGACCCAGTACTTC
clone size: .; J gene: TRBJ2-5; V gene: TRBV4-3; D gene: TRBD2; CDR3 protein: CASSQDTSAQETQYF; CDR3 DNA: TGCGCCAGCAGCCAAGACACTAGCGCCCAAGAGACCCAGTACTTC
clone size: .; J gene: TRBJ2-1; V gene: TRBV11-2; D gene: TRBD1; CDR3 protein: CASSFRGQVVDEQFF; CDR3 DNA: TGTGCCAGCAGCTTCCGGGGACAGGTCGTTGATGAGCAGTTCTTC
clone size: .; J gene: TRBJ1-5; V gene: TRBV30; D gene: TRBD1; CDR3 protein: CAWSFPQGNQPQHF; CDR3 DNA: TGTGCCTGGAGTTTCCCACAGGGGAATCAGCCCCAGCATTTT
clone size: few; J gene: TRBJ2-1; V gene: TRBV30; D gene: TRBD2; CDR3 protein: CAWTKRDSNNDEQFF; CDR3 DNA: TGTGCCTGGACTAAGCGGGATTCCAACAATGATGAGCAGTTCTTC
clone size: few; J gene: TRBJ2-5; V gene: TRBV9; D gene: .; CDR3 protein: CASSVGLETAQYF; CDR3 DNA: TGTGCCAGCAGCGTCGGCTTAGAGACAGCCCAGTACTTC
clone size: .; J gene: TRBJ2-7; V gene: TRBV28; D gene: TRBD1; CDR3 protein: CASSKTGQTSYEQYF; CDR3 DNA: TGTGCCAGCAGTAAGACGGGACAGACCTCCTACGAGCAGTACTTC
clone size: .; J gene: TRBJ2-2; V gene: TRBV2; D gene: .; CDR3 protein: CASSLYGELFF; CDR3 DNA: TGTGCCAGCAGCCTTTACGGGGAGCTGTTTTTT
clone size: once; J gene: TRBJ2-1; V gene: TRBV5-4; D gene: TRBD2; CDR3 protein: CASSSQRGGGPSEQFF; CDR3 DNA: TGTGCCAGCAGCTCCCAAAGGGGCGGGGGTCCCAGTGAGCAGTTCTTC
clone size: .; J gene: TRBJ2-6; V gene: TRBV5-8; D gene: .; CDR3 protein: CASTTTQAGANVLTF; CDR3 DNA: TGTGCCAGCACCACTACACAGGCTGGGGCCAACGTCCTGACTTTC
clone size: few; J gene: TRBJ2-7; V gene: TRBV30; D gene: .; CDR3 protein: CAWGQRQSYEQYF; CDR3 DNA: TGTGCCTGGGGACAACGACAGAGCTACGAGCAGTACTTC
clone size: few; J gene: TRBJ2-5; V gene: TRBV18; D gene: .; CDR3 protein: CASSPSGGSETQYF; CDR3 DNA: TGTGCCAGCTCACCAAGTGGGGGCTCTGAGACCCAGTACTTC
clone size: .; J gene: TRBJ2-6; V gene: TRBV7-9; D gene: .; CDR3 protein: CASSLRRSPTPGANVLTF; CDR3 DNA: TGTGCCAGCAGCTTACGACGGTCGCCCACCCCTGGGGCCAACGTCCTGACTTTC
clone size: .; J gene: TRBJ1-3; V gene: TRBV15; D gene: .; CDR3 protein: CATSRDISGNTIYF; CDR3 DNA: TGTGCCACCAGCAGAGACATCTCTGGAAACACCATATATTTT
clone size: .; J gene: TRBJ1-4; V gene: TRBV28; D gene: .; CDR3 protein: CASSSPGVGEKLFF; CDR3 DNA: TGTGCCAGCAGTTCCCCAGGGGTAGGGGAAAAACTGTTTTTT
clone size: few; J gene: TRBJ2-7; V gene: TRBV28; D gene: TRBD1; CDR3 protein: CASRPGTGAYEQYF; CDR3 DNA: TGTGCCAGCAGGCCGGGGACAGGGGCCTACGAGCAGTACTTC
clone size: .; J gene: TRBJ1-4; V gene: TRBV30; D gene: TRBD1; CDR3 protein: CACPGQANEKLFF; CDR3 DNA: TGTGCCTGTCCGGGACAGGCTAATGAAAAACTGTTTTTT
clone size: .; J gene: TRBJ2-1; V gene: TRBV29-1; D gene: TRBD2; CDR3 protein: CSVERTSGGAGEQFF; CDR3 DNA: TGCAGCGTTGAAAGGACTAGCGGGGGGGCAGGTGAGCAGTTCTTC
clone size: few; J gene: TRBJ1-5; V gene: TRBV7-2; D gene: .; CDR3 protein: CASSFTGSVQPQHF; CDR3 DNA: TGTGCCAGCAGTTTCACAGGGTCTGTACAGCCCCAGCATTTT
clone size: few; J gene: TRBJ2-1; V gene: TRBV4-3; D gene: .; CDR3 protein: CASSQDGGRNNEQFF; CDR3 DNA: TGCGCCAGCAGCCAAGACGGGGGGCGGAACAATGAGCAGTTCTTC
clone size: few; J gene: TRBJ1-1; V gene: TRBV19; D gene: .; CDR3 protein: CASMVGGWTEAFF; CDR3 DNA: TGTGCCAGTATGGTCGGAGGTTGGACTGAAGCTTTCTTT
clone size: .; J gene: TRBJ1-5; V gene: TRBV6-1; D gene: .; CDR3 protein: CASSLADGRFRPQHF; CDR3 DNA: TGTGCCAGCAGTTTAGCGGACGGCCGTTTTCGGCCCCAGCATTTT
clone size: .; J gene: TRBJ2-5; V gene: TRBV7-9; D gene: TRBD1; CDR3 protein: CASSPRTGLQETQYF; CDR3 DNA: TGTGCCAGCAGCCCGAGGACAGGTTTGCAAGAGACCCAGTACTTC